Reported below is one TCR beta chain. Clones were read by immunoSEQ multiplex PCR, and TCRdb kept only the in-frame ones, dropping some. The sample includes about 110,000 clones, around 68% of them seen just once. CDR3 length: 19 residues. The V segment lost 0 bases and the J segment 4 bases; nucleotides outside the gene matches: 12. Germline V gene lookup returns CDR1 LGHNT and CDR2 FRNRAP. The data were obtained in a study of blood T cell repertoires in COVID-19. The receptor's source is a woman aged 60 to 75 with acute or convalescent COVID-19. What was sequenced was peripheral blood. This chain uses TRBV12-5 with TRBJ1-2; TRBD1 matches 12 bases. The CDR3, as DNA: TGTGCTAGTGGTTTGGTAAGATCCTCCGGGACAGGGGGCCTCTATGGCTACACCTTC. Translation gives CASGLVRSSGTGGLYGYTF.